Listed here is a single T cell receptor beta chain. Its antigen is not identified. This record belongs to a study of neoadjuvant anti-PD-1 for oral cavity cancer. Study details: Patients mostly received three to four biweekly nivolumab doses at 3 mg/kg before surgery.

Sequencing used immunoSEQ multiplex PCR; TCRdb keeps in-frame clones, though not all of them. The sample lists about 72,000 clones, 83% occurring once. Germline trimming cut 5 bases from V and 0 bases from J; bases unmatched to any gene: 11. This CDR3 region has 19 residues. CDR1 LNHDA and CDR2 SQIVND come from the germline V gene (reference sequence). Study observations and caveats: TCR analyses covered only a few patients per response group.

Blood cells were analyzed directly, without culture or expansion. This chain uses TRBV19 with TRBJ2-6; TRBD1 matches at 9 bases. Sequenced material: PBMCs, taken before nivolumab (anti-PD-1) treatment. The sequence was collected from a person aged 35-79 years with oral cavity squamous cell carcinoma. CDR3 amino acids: CASSPRRDRVISGANVLTF. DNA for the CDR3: TGTGCCAGTAGTCCCCGAAGGGACAGGGTAATCTCTGGGGCCAACGTCCTGACTTTC.